Listed here are 4 T cell receptor beta chains from one sample, sequenced in a study of shared clonotypes between healthy human individuals. Sequenced by immunoSEQ multiplex PCR; TCRdb stores in-frame clones only, minus some. The sample has a few million clones, approximately 93% seen once. Sequencing used naive CD4+ T cells from PBMCs. This sample's subset: CD45RA+ positively selected. The origin of the receptors is a man younger than 35 in good health. Some clones in this sample may be carry-over from other donors' samples.

V is TRBV5-4 and J is TRBJ2-7; no clear D. This CDR3 has 16 residues. V lost 2 bases, J lost 2 bases, and 17 bases lay in between. CDR1 and CDR2 (germline): SGHNT, YYREEE (reference sequence). The CDR3 region is CASSLPLRDGAYEQYF. CDR3 bases: TGTGCCAGCAGCTTACCCCTCCGCGACGGAGCCTACGAGCAGTACTTC.

On this clone itself: Other nucleotide sequences in the sample specify the same CDR3. This chain's CDR3 is CASSPAGGNTGELFF. The CDR3 nucleotides read TGTGCCAGCTCACCAGCAGGGGGCAACACCGGGGAGCTGTTTTTT. The V gene is TRBV18, the J gene TRBJ2-2; 8 bases are shared with TRBD1. This CDR3 region has 15 residues. J was trimmed by 2 bases and V by 2 bases; bases with no gene match: 1. The V gene's germline CDR1 is KGHSH and CDR2 LQKENI.

The J gene is TRBJ1-1, the V gene TRBV5-1, with D unclear. This CDR3 contains 12 residues. Germline V gene data show CDR1 as SGHRS and CDR2 as YFSETQ. V was cut by 1 base and J by 7 bases, with 8 bases left in between. The chain's CDR3 is CASSLNGGEAFF. CDR3 coding DNA: TGCGCCAGCAGCTTGAATGGTGGTGAAGCTTTCTTT.

The chain employs TRBV28 and TRBJ2-7, with no clear D. This CDR3 is 13 amino acids long. Trimming removed 3 bases from V and 5 bases from J, with 11 bases in between. The germline V gene has CDR1 MDHEN and CDR2 SYDVKM. The DNA for the CDR3 is TGTGCCAGCAGTTTGGGCAGGAGACACGAGCAGTACTTC. Its translation is CASSLGRRHEQYF.